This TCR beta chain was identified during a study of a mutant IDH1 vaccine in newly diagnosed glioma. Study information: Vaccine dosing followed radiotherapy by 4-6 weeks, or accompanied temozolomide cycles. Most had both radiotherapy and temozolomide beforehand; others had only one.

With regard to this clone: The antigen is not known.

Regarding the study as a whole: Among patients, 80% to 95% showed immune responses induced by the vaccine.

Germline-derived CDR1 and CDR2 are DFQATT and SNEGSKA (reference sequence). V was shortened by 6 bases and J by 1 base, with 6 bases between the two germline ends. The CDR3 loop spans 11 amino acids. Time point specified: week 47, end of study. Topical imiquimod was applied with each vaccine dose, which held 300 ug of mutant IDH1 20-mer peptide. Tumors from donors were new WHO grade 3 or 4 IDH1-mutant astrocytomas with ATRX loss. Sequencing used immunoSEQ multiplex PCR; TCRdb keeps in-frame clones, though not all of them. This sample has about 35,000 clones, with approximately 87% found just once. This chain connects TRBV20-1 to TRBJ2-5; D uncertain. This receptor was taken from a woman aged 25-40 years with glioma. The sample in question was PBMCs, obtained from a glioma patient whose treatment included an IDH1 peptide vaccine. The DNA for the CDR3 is TGCAGTGCGGAGAGCCAAGAGACCCAGTACTTC. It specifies CSAESQETQYF.